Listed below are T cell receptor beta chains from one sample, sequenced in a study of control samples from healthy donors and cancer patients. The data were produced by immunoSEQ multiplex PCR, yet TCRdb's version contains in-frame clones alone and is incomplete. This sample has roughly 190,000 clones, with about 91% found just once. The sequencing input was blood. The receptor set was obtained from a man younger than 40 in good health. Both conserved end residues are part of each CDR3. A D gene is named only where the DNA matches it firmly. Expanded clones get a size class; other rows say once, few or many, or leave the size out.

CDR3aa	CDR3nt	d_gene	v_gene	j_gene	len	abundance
CASSEALAPGANQPQHF	TGTGCCAGCAGTGAAGCGCTGGCTCCCGGGGCCAATCAGCCCCAGCATTTT	.	TRBV2	TRBJ1-5	17	.
CATSEGAYYEQYF	TGTGCCACCAGTGAGGGAGCTTATTACGAGCAGTACTTC	.	TRBV24-1	TRBJ2-7	13	.
CASKIENNQPQHF	TGTGCCAGCAAGATAGAGAACAATCAGCCCCAGCATTTT	.	TRBV2	TRBJ1-5	13	.
CAISESRESLSYNSPLHF	TGTGCCATCAGTGAGTCGCGGGAATCCCTCTCCTATAATTCACCCCTCCACTTT	.	TRBV10-3	TRBJ1-6	18	.
CASSDGTRNYGYTF	TGTGCCAGCAGCGACGGAACAAGAAACTATGGCTACACCTTC	.	TRBV6-5	TRBJ1-2	14	.
CASSQDPTQVSNQPQHF	TGTGCCAGCAGCCAAGATCCCACGCAGGTTAGCAATCAGCCCCAGCATTTT	.	TRBV14	TRBJ1-5	17	.
CASRAKQAAAEAFF	TGTGCCAGCAGGGCTAAACAGGCCGCGGCTGAAGCTTTCTTT	.	TRBV2	TRBJ1-1	14	.
CASSIRQGNTEAFF	TGTGCCAGCAGTATTCGACAGGGTAACACTGAAGCTTTCTTT	TRBD1	TRBV27	TRBJ1-1	14	.
CAWAGGNTGELFF	TGTGCCTGGGCCGGGGGGAACACCGGGGAGCTGTTTTTT	.	TRBV30	TRBJ2-2	13	.
CASSLMGVYNEQFF	TGTGCCAGCAGCTTAATGGGAGTATACAATGAGCAGTTCTTC	.	TRBV7-3	TRBJ2-1	14	once
CASTRGRGQPQHF	TGTGCCAGCACAAGGGGGCGCGGGCAGCCCCAGCATTTT	TRBD1	TRBV18	TRBJ1-5	13	.
CASSVDPSASWGADTQYF	TGTGCCAGCAGCGTAGACCCGAGTGCCTCGTGGGGGGCAGATACGCAGTATTTT	.	TRBV9	TRBJ2-3	18	.
CASSFETGGSPQYF	TGCGCCAGCAGCTTCGAAACAGGGGGCTCTCCGCAGTACTTC	TRBD1	TRBV5-1	TRBJ2-7	14	.
CASSRLGAYGYTF	TGCGCCAGCAGCCGTCTAGGGGCCTATGGCTACACCTTC	.	TRBV5-1	TRBJ1-2	13	.
CASSEKQGMSNTEAFF	TGTGCCAGCAGTGAAAAACAGGGGATGTCGAACACTGAAGCTTTCTTT	TRBD1	TRBV2	TRBJ1-1	16	.
CASSTGQSNQPQHF	TGTGCCAGCAGTACGGGACAGTCCAATCAGCCCCAGCATTTT	TRBD1	TRBV6-5	TRBJ1-5	14	.
CASSGTVPTEAFF	TGTGCCAGCAGCGGGACAGTCCCCACTGAAGCTTTCTTT	TRBD1	TRBV6-5	TRBJ1-1	13	once
CASSLATGEGSPLHF	TGCGCCAGCAGCTTGGCCACAGGGGAGGGATCACCCCTCCACTTT	TRBD1	TRBV5-1	TRBJ1-6	15	.
CASSFKVHSSYNGQFF	TGTGCCAGCAGCTTCAAGGTCCATAGCTCCTACAATGGGCAGTTCTTC	.	TRBV11-2	TRBJ2-1	16	.
CASSVDATGREKLFF	TGTGCCAGCAGCGTAGATGCCACCGGACGTGAAAAACTGTTTTTT	.	TRBV9	TRBJ1-4	15	.
CASSSSGASGYTF	TGTGCCAGCAGTTCTTCAGGGGCGAGTGGCTACACCTTC	.	TRBV12-3/TRBV12-4	TRBJ1-2	13	.
CASSVVGSSYEQYF	TGTGCCAGCAGCGTAGTGGGGTCCTCCTACGAGCAGTACTTC	.	TRBV9	TRBJ2-7	14	.
CASSEYLSNQPQHF	TGTGCCAGTAGTGAGTATCTTAGCAATCAGCCCCAGCATTTT	.	TRBV19	TRBJ1-5	14	.
CASSYRGRGEAFF	TGTGCCAGCAGTTACAGGGGCCGAGGTGAAGCTTTCTTT	.	TRBV6-5	TRBJ1-1	13	.
CASSVLASQGTGELFF	TGTGCCAGCAGTGTACTCGCCAGCCAAGGAACCGGGGAGCTGTTTTTT	.	TRBV28	TRBJ2-2	16	.
CAISPLDSYGYTF	TGTGCCATCAGTCCGCTTGACAGCTATGGCTACACCTTC	.	TRBV10-3	TRBJ1-2	13	.
CATSAHRAENEKLFF	TGTGCCACCAGCGCGCACAGGGCGGAGAATGAAAAACTGTTTTTT	.	TRBV15	TRBJ1-4	15	.
CATRGTGRSDTQYF	TGTGCCACCAGGGGGACAGGTCGGTCAGATACGCAGTATTTT	TRBD1	TRBV24-1	TRBJ2-3	14	.
CASSPGTGVEKLFF	TGTGCCAGCAGCCCAGGGACAGGGGTTGAAAAACTGTTTTTT	TRBD1	TRBV7-9	TRBJ1-4	14	.
CAWRATALNSPLHF	TGTGCCTGGAGGGCGACAGCTTTAAATTCACCCCTCCACTTT	.	TRBV30	TRBJ1-6	14	few
CASSPDSRHYGYTF	TGTGCCAGCAGCCCGGACAGCCGTCACTATGGCTACACCTTC	.	TRBV9	TRBJ1-2	14	.
CASSPSRQGFYGYTF	TGTGCCAGCAGTCCAAGCCGCCAGGGGTTCTATGGCTACACCTTC	.	TRBV3-1/TRBV3-2	TRBJ1-2	15	.
CASSESGVNTEAFF	TGCGCCAGCAGCGAGTCCGGAGTAAACACTGAAGCTTTCTTT	.	TRBV10-1	TRBJ1-1	14	.
CASSSDGNYGYTF	TGTGCCAGCAGTTCGGACGGTAACTATGGCTACACCTTC	.	TRBV6-5	TRBJ1-2	13	.
CASSLPGGGNTEAFF	TGTGCCAGCAGCTTACCTGGGGGTGGGAACACTGAAGCTTTCTTT	.	TRBV7-9	TRBJ1-1	15	.
CASRPRGGWADTQYF	TGTGCCAGCAGACCAAGGGGGGGATGGGCAGATACGCAGTATTTT	.	TRBV7-2	TRBJ2-3	15	.
CASSFPSSGGADTQYF	TGTGCCAGCAGTTTTCCCAGTAGCGGGGGGGCGGATACGCAGTATTTT	TRBD2	TRBV27	TRBJ2-3	16	.